This TCR beta chain was recovered during a study of T cell repertoires in cytomegalovirus infection. Each CDR3 protein is one row after TCRdb ran MiXCR on the reads. This table holds around 900,000 distinct CDR3 sequences, approximately 33% found once. V was trimmed by 1 base and J by 0 bases, leaving 6 bases between them. Germline lookup yields CDR1 SNHLY and CDR2 FYNNEI. The CDR3 length is 14 residues. There are a few counts of this clonotype. Its target is not known. The source is a human donor in good health (CMV status not recorded). Some clones in this sample may be carry-over from other donors' samples. Sequenced here: cultured CD8+ T cells from PBMCs, sampled from culture after CMV antigen stimulation. The chain employs TRBV2 and TRBJ1-2; D is uncertain. Here the CDR3 DNA reads TGTGCCAGCAGTGAAGGAGTTGCTAACTATGGCTACACCTTC. The encoded protein is CASSEGVANYGYTF. The variable domain in full, completed from reference TRBV2 and TRBJ1-2, reads EPEVTQTPSHQVTQMGQEVILRCVPISNHLYFYWYRQILGQKVEFLVSFYNNEISEKSEIFDDQFSVERPDGSNFTLKIRSTKLEDSAMYFCASSEGVANYGYTFGSGTRLTVV.